The 11 T cell receptor beta chains given below trace back to one sample, sequenced in a study of CD4 T cells in relation to SARS-CoV-2 and coronaviruses. CD4+ T cells from unexposed donors were obtained before the COVID-19 pandemic (2011-2018). After more than eight days of culture, CD4+ T cells were isolated. These TCRs are of unknown antigen specificity. Clones were read by immunoSEQ multiplex PCR, and TCRdb kept only the in-frame ones, dropping some. The sample contains tens of thousands of clones, roughly three quarters of which appear only once. Sequenced material: CD4+ T cells from PBMCs, cultured in vitro. The receptors were sampled from a human donor in good health.

This clone was recorded once. V usage is TRBV3-1 (or the pseudogene TRBV3-2) and J usage is TRBJ2-7, with 8 bases aligning to TRBD2. V shed 1 base, J shed 3 bases, and the junction held 5 bases outside the gene matches. This CDR3 has 15 amino acids. Germline CDR1 LGHDT, CDR2 YNNKEL (reference sequence). The CDR3 reads CASSQGIRGGYEQYF. The CDR3 DNA reads as TGTGCCAGCAGCCAAGGGATACGGGGGGGCTACGAGCAGTACTTC.

This clone was seen once. The chain uses TRBV5-6 and TRBJ2-5; D unclear. CDR1 SGHDT and CDR2 YYEEEE come from the germline V gene. The CDR3 has 15 residues. Trimming shortened V by 0 bases and J by 4 bases, and 13 bases separated the two germline ends. DNA of the CDR3: TGTGCCAGCAGCTTGGTTCAAGGGCATACAGAGACCCAGTACTTC. It specifies CASSLVQGHTETQYF.

The CDR3 here is CASSTRYTEAFF. The CDR3, as DNA: TGTGCCAGCAGCACGCGGTACACTGAAGCTTTCTTT. The gene calls are TRBV7-8 and TRBJ1-1; D gene uncertain. The CDR3 covers 12 residues. Trimming left V 5 bases short and J 3 bases short, with 7 bases between. Germline lookup yields CDR1 SGHVS and CDR2 FQNEAQ.

The V and J genes are TRBV6-1 and TRBJ1-1; no definite D call. V dropped 3 bases and J dropped 0 bases, with 11 bases sitting between them. Looked up from germline, CDR1 is MNHNS and CDR2 is SASEGT. This CDR3 comprises 15 residues. CDR3 sequence reads: CASSDKWKLNTEAFF. CDR3 coding DNA: TGTGCCAGCAGTGACAAATGGAAACTGAACACTGAAGCTTTCTTT.

CDR3 DNA sequence: TGTGCCACCGGGACAGCCTTAGGTGTGGAGCAGTACTTC. It specifies CATGTALGVEQYF. V and J are TRBV6-6 and TRBJ2-7; 7 positions match TRBD1. With V trimmed by 10 bases and J by 7 bases, 13 bases remained unmatched. The CDR3 covers 13 residues. Germline V gene lookup returns CDR1 MNHNY and CDR2 SVGAGI (reference sequence).

The genes are TRBV4-3 and TRBJ1-1; D is undetermined. CDR1 and CDR2 from the germline V gene are LGHNA and YSLEER. CDR3 length: 14 amino acids. Trimming took 0 bases from V and 8 from J, leaving 13 bases between them. The CDR3 loop is CASSQDMAGEEAFF. In DNA form, the CDR3 reads TGCGCCAGCAGCCAAGATATGGCAGGAGAAGAAGCTTTCTTT.

The chain has TRBV30 and TRBJ1-2; no definite D call. Trimming left V 0 bases short and J 5 bases short, with 4 bases between. Germline V CDR1 and CDR2: GTSNPN, SVGIG (reference sequence). The CDR3 loop spans 11 amino acids. The CDR3 DNA reads TGTGCCTGGAGTGTGGGGTATGGCTACACCTTC. Its translation is CAWSVGYGYTF.

The chain joins TRBV6-6 to TRBJ2-2, with 9 bases lining up with TRBD1. The CDR3 runs 15 residues. The junction had 8 bases not matched to a gene; V was cut back by 6 bases and J by 6 bases. Germline V gives CDR1 MNHNY, CDR2 SVGAGI (reference sequence). DNA of the CDR3: TGTGCCAGCAGGGTGGGGACAGGGCCCTCCGGGGAGCTGTTTTTT. Its translation is CASRVGTGPSGELFF.

V is TRBV3-1 (or the pseudogene TRBV3-2) and J is TRBJ2-5; D is unclear. V was clipped by 0 bases and J by 5 bases, with 10 bases between them. The CDR3 length is 14 residues. Germline CDR1 is LGHDT and CDR2 is YNNKEL (reference sequence). The CDR3 DNA sequence: TGTGCCAGCAGCCAAGAGTTAGGCGAGGAGACCCAGTACTTC. Encoded protein: CASSQELGEETQYF.

The chain employs TRBV10-3 and TRBJ1-1, with D perhaps matching TRBD1 (5 bases). The CDR3 runs 13 residues. V was clipped by 0 bases and J by 7 bases, with 9 bases between them. CDR1 is ENHRY and CDR2 is SYGVKD in the germline V gene. The chain's CDR3 is CAISESGAGEAFF. The CDR3 region has the DNA TGTGCCATCAGTGAGTCAGGGGCAGGTGAAGCTTTCTTT.

V gene TRBV5-1 combines with J gene TRBJ1-2; D unclear. Between the trimmed V and J ends, which lost 4 bases and 8 bases, there was a span of 18 bases. Germline V gene sequence: CDR1 SGHRS, CDR2 YFSETQ. The CDR3 contains 14 residues. In nucleotides, the CDR3 is TGCGCCAGCAGCCCATCCTTCGACCTTAGCGGCTACACCTTC. It yields the protein CASSPSFDLSGYTF.